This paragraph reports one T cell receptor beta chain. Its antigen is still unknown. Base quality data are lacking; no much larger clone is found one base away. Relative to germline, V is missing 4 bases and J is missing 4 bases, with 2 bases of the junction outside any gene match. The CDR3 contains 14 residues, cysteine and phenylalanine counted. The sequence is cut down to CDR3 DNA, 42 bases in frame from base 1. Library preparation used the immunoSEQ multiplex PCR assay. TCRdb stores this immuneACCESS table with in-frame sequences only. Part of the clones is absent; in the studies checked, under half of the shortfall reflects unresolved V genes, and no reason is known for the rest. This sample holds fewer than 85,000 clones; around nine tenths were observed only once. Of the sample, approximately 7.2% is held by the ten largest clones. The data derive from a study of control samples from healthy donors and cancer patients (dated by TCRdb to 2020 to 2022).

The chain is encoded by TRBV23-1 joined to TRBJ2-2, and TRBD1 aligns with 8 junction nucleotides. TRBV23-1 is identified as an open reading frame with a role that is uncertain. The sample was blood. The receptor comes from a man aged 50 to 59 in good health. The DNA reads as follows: TGCGCCAGCAGTCCCGGACAGGGCACCGGGGAGCTGTTTTTT. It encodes CASSPGQGTGELFF.